Listed below are T cell receptor beta chains from one sample, sequenced in a study of T cells in Graves' hyperthyroidism and ophthalmopathy. TCRdb called the multiplex PCR reads again in MiXCR, with one record for every CDR3 protein. The sample includes fewer than 500,000 distinct CDR3 sequences, approximately 13% seen only once; the top ten take under 25%. Sample: blood. These TCRs come from a man younger than 45 with Graves' hyperthyroidism that later progressed to Graves' ophthalmopathy. Both conserved end residues are part of each CDR3. The D gene is left open where the match is weak. Size tells how often a clone was seen (once, few, many) or the class of an expanded clone, and some rows leave it out.

J gene,V gene,clone size,CDR3 length,D gene,CDR3 protein,CDR3 DNA
TRBJ2-5,TRBV2,many,14,TRBD1,CASSVLGTAETQYF,TGTGCCAGCAGTGTGCTTGGGACAGCAGAGACCCAGTACTTC
TRBJ1-1,TRBV11-2,few,15,.,CAGSSGGRGETEAFF,TGTGCCGGCAGCTCTGGCGGGCGGGGGGAGACTGAAGCTTTCTTT
TRBJ2-7,TRBV11-2,many,17,.,CASSKLIGQGGIDEQYF,TGTGCCAGCAGCAAATTGATAGGACAGGGAGGGATCGACGAGCAGTACTTC
TRBJ1-5,TRBV15,many,14,TRBD1,CATSTRQGHQPQHF,TGTGCCACCAGCACCAGACAGGGCCATCAGCCCCAGCATTTT
TRBJ2-5,TRBV6-2/TRBV6-3,many,14,.,CASSYGTRQETQYF,TGTGCCAGCAGTTACGGGACTCGACAAGAGACCCAGTACTTC
TRBJ2-2,TRBV7-9,.,12,.,CASEGNTGELFF,TGTGCCAGTGAGGGGAACACCGGGGAGCTGTTTTTT
TRBJ2-3,TRBV5-5,many,15,.,CASRFTTGATDTQYF,TGTGCCAGCAGATTCACGACGGGGGCGACAGATACGCAGTATTTT
TRBJ2-2,TRBV5-1,few,15,.,CASSLYGLNTGELFF,TGCGCCAGCAGCTTGTATGGCTTGAACACCGGGGAGCTGTTTTTT
TRBJ1-1,TRBV28,many,14,.,CASSLIAGHTEAFF,TGTGCCAGCAGTTTAATTGCAGGACACACTGAAGCTTTCTTT
TRBJ2-5,TRBV3-1,.,15,.,CASSQSQSAGWTQYF,TGTGCCAGCAGCCAATCCCAATCTGCGGGGTGGACCCAGTACTTC
TRBJ1-1,TRBV30,.,16,.,CAWSREEGVMNTEAFF,TGTGCCTGGAGTCGGGAGGAGGGCGTCATGAACACTGAAGCTTTCTTT
TRBJ2-7,TRBV11-3,many,14,.,CASSSNRVSYEQYF,TGTGCCAGCAGCTCCAACAGGGTTAGCTACGAGCAGTACTTC
TRBJ2-7,TRBV11-3,many,13,.,CASSPVGWIEQYF,TGTGCCAGCAGCCCCGTGGGGTGGATCGAGCAGTACTTC
TRBJ1-1,TRBV2,.,11,.,CASTRHAEAFF,TGTGCCAGCACTCGACACGCTGAAGCTTTCTTT
TRBJ2-1,TRBV12-3/TRBV12-4,.,18,TRBD1,CASSPHYWDRGPDNEQFF,TGTGCCAGCAGTCCACATTATTGGGACAGGGGGCCTGACAATGAGCAGTTCTTC
TRBJ1-5,TRBV30,.,14,.,CAWSANVGGEPQHF,TGTGCCTGGAGTGCCAACGTTGGAGGGGAACCCCAGCATTTT
TRBJ1-6,TRBV7-3,few,16,TRBD1,CASSRSGQGVYSPLHF,TGTGCCAGCAGCCGAAGTGGACAGGGTGTATATTCACCCCTCCACTTT
TRBJ2-2,TRBV2,many,17,.,CASSEFLKTPNTGELFF,TGTGCCAGCAGTGAGTTTTTAAAGACGCCGAACACCGGGGAGCTGTTTTTT
TRBJ2-3,TRBV5-4,many,14,.,CASSLRRTTDTQYF,TGTGCCAGCAGCTTGCGGCGGACCACAGATACGCAGTATTTT
TRBJ1-2,TRBV7-6,many,15,TRBD1,CASSLAADRDYGYTF,TGTGCCAGCAGCTTAGCGGCGGACAGGGACTATGGCTACACCTTC
TRBJ1-1,TRBV5-1,.,15,TRBD1,CASSRTGEVNTEAFF,TGCGCCAGCAGCAGGACAGGGGAGGTGAACACTGAAGCTTTCTTT
TRBJ1-2,TRBV19,.,12,.,CASSVGTLGYTF,TGTGCCAGTAGTGTCGGGACGCTTGGCTACACCTTC
TRBJ1-5,TRBV7-3,.,12,.,CASSHIYQPQHF,TGTGCCAGCAGCCATATCTATCAGCCCCAGCATTTT
TRBJ2-3,TRBV4-1,few,16,TRBD2,CASSRGMGLAGDTQYF,TGCGCCAGCAGCCGAGGGATGGGACTAGCGGGGGATACGCAGTATTTT
TRBJ1-3,TRBV14,.,14,.,CASSQLGGGNTIYF,TGTGCCAGCAGCCAACTGGGCGGTGGAAACACCATATATTTT
TRBJ2-5,TRBV6-1,many,15,.,CASSEFLTAQETQYF,TGTGCCAGCAGTGAATTTTTGACCGCCCAAGAGACCCAGTACTTC
TRBJ2-7,TRBV11-1,.,17,.,CASSFRGLDQREYEQYF,TGTGCCAGCAGCTTCCGTGGACTTGACCAGAGGGAATACGAGCAGTACTTC
TRBJ2-7,TRBV6-5,.,15,.,CASSYGGALSYEQYF,TGTGCCAGCAGTTACGGGGGGGCCCTCTCCTACGAGCAGTACTTC
TRBJ2-2,TRBV19,.,15,TRBD1,CASQTGTGHAGELFF,TGTGCCAGTCAGACCGGGACAGGGCACGCCGGGGAGCTGTTTTTT
TRBJ1-1,TRBV2,many,13,TRBD1,CASSRGPGAEAFF,TGTGCCAGCAGCAGGGGGCCCGGGGCTGAAGCTTTCTTT
TRBJ1-1,TRBV5-1,many,14,.,CASSLNTMNTEAFF,TGCGCCAGCAGCTTGAACACCATGAACACTGAAGCTTTCTTT
TRBJ2-7,TRBV7-6,.,14,.,CASSLTDSAYEQYF,TGTGCCAGCAGCCTCACGGACAGCGCCTACGAGCAGTACTTC
TRBJ1-5,TRBV2,.,14,TRBD1,CASRQGGSNQPQHF,TGTGCCAGCAGACAGGGGGGGAGCAATCAGCCCCAGCATTTT
TRBJ1-1,TRBV2,.,12,TRBD1,CARQDRVAEAFF,TGTGCCAGACAGGACAGGGTGGCTGAAGCTTTCTTT
TRBJ1-3,TRBV12-3/TRBV12-4,.,12,.,CASRMEGDTIYF,TGTGCCAGCAGGATGGAGGGAGACACCATATATTTT
TRBJ2-7,TRBV7-9,many,14,.,CASSERRQLHEQYF,TGTGCCAGCAGCGAAAGAAGACAGTTACACGAGCAGTACTTC
TRBJ2-3,TRBV29-1,.,14,.,CSVENRTSTDTQYF,TGCAGCGTTGAAAACAGGACAAGCACAGATACGCAGTATTTT
TRBJ2-7,TRBV24-1,few,14,.,CATSDPRYSYEQYF,TGTGCCACCAGTGACCCAAGATACAGCTACGAGCAGTACTTC
TRBJ1-4,TRBV20-1,few,14,.,CSAREWRGEEKLFF,TGCAGTGCTAGAGAGTGGAGAGGGGAGGAAAAACTGTTTTTT